This TCR beta chain was sequenced for a study of blood T cell repertoires in COVID-19. Turning to the study itself: The analysed material was cDNA or gDNA that came from T cells, B-cell-depleted T cells, or PBMCs.

The CDR3 is 14 amino acids. Per germline, CDR1 SQVTM and CDR2 ANQGSEA. Losses at the gene ends were 5 bases for V and 1 base for J; bases not matched to a gene: 5. Authors' methods: Reference gene primer amplification yielded estimated nucleated cell counts. Profiled with immunoSEQ multiplex PCR; TCRdb holds only in-frame clones, not every one. V, J and clone size derive from that table, while D and trimming were established from the DNA sequence. The profile covers roughly 57,000 clones, with 77% appearing a single time and roughly two fifths taken by the ten largest. This clone was observed a single time.

The chain joins TRBV29-1 to TRBJ1-2; TRBD1 aligns across 9 bases. The receptor was isolated from a man in his sixties or seventies with active or convalescent COVID-19. The sequenced sample was peripheral blood. In DNA form, the CDR3 reads TGCAGCGTTCTAGGGACAGGGAGTAACTATGGCTACACCTTC. It encodes CSVLGTGSNYGYTF.